What follows is one TCR beta chain and its context. This entry comes from a study of blood T cell repertoires in COVID-19. V shed 4 bases, J shed 3 bases, and the junction held 20 bases outside the gene matches. Germline V gene sequence: CDR1 MNHEY, CDR2 SVGEGT. The CDR3 consists of 19 residues. The method was immunoSEQ multiplex PCR; TCRdb's version includes in-frame clones alone and lacks a portion of them. The profile shows under 250,000 clones, roughly 80% of them singletons. Sequencing used peripheral blood. The clonotype originates from a woman in her sixties who had recovered from COVID-19. The chain links TRBV6-2 or TRBV6-3 to TRBJ2-7; 8 bases are a match to TRBD2. DNA of the CDR3: TGTGCCAGCAGTTCGATAGCGGGGACTCACCCGAGACGATACTACGAGCAGTACTTC. This codes for CASSSIAGTHPRRYYEQYF.